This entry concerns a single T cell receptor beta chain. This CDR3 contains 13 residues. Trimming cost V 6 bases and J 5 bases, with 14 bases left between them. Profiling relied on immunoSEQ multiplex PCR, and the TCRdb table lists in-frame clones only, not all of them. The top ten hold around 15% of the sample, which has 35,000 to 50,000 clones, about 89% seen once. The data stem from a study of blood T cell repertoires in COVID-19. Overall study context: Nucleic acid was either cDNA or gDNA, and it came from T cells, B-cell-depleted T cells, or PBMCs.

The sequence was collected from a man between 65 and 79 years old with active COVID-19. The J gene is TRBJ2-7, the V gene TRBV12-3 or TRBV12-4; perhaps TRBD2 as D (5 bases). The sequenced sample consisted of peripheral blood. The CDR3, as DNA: TGTGCCAGCAGGAACGAACTAGTCCACGAGCAGTACTTC. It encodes CASRNELVHEQYF.